This T cell receptor beta chain was sequenced during a study of T cell responses to AZD1222 COVID-19 vaccine. The data were produced by immunoSEQ multiplex PCR, yet TCRdb's version contains in-frame clones alone and is incomplete. Of 150,000 to 200,000 clones in the sample, approximately 94% were seen once. Points on this clone: Antigen specificity is unknown.

The analysis combined second doses at about 4 or about 12 weeks. Study-level points and caveats: White British ancestry dominated among donors, who included more females, and clonal diversity was possibly underestimated. Following two doses of AZD1222, Spike-specific TCR breadth and depth rose. Spike-spanning, vaccine-associated CD4 TCRs were dominant at 160-218 and 743-854.

This CDR3 has 16 amino acids. V lost 2 bases and J lost 10; bases outside the gene matches: 13. The germline V gene has CDR1 MDHEN and CDR2 SYDVKM. V and J are TRBV28 and TRBJ2-1; 8 bases fit TRBD2. This sequence was found in an adult who received the AZD1222 COVID-19 vaccine. Sequences were derived from peripheral blood, sampled 28 days after the second AZD1222 dose. CDR3: CASSLRGSGRGFEQFF. CDR3 DNA sequence: TGTGCCAGCAGTTTAAGAGGGAGCGGGAGAGGGTTCGAGCAGTTCTTC.